This TCR beta chain was sequenced during a study of shared clonotypes between healthy human individuals. Background on the study: CD4 naive and memory got three plates each, CD8 naive two, CD8 memory one.

Germline V gene data show CDR1 as SGHDN and CDR2 as FVKESK. The CDR3 is made up of 19 amino acids. The V and J ends lost 0 bases and 0 bases respectively, with 18 bases between them. Overall study results and limits: In contrast to clonotypes shared by all four donors, non-shared clonotypes had lower generation probabilities. Clonotypes that were shared across a handful of donors made up 4.5% to 5% of naive CD4 clonotypes.

Per the original methods: Owing to the provision of junction-only sequences devoid of quality scores by immunoSEQ, filtering differed. Generated by immunoSEQ multiplex PCR, the TCRdb table keeps only in-frame clones and is missing some. V and J calls plus clone size are reproduced from that table; the DNA served to infer D and trimming. The sample lists 85,000 to 100,000 clones, around 68% occurring once. For this clone: Antigen specificity is unknown.

This receptor was identified in a man aged 25-40 years in good health. The sequenced sample was memory CD8+ T cells sorted from blood. Specified subset: CD45RO+ cells pooled with CCR7-negative TemRA cells. The chain carries TRBV14 and TRBJ2-1; D is possibly TRBD2 (5 bases). DNA of the CDR3: TGTGCCAGCAGCCAAGATCGGAGGCTAGCTTCGAGCTCCTACAATGAGCAGTTCTTC. This codes for CASSQDRRLASSSYNEQFF.